The 2 T cell receptor beta chains listed next were all sequenced from one sample in a study of blood T cell repertoires in COVID-19. Method: immunoSEQ multiplex PCR; TCRdb's copy keeps in-frame clones and lacks some. The sample shows under 350,000 clones, about 87% of them seen only once. Material for sequencing was peripheral blood. These receptors came from a man between 65 and 85 years old with acute or convalescent COVID-19.

This CDR3 reads CASSLEPPGLAGDLNEQFF. The DNA of the CDR3 is TGTGCCAGCAGCTTAGAACCCCCTGGACTAGCGGGGGACCTCAATGAGCAGTTCTTC. V gene TRBV11-3 combines with J gene TRBJ2-1; 13 bases are shared with TRBD2. The CDR3 is 19 amino acids. The germline V gene encodes CDR1 SGHNT and CDR2 YENEEA. With 0 bases clipped from V and 6 bases from J, the junction kept 11 bases outside the gene matches.

The V gene is TRBV12-2, the J gene TRBJ2-3; whether TRBD2, the table's D call, matches the DNA was not checked. TRBV12-2 is noted as a pseudogene. The CDR3 runs to 12 residues. The CDR3 sequence: CASKRERDTQYF. CDR3 coding DNA: TGTGCAAGTAAACGGGAGCGAGATACGCAGTATTTT.